The clone carrying this T cell receptor (beta chain) was seen more than once but under ten times. Profiled with immunoSEQ multiplex PCR; TCRdb holds only in-frame clones, not every one. The repertoire has over 250,000 clones, 87% of them found once; the top ten carry more than 8.5%. This sample stems from a study of blood T cell repertoires in COVID-19. Those who participated ranged in age from roughly 18 to 90 years and resided in 24 US areas. Either two negative PCRs, clearance, or symptom resolution qualified Cohort 3 donors as recovered. The germline V gene has CDR1 SGHRS and CDR2 YFSETQ. V was cut by 4 bases and J by 1 base, with 8 bases left in between. The length of the CDR3 is 14 residues.

Sequenced: PBMCs or T cells enriched from blood (not recorded which). This chain joins TRBV5-1 and TRBJ2-2; perhaps TRBD1 as D (5 bases). The receptor's source is a woman aged 18-29 years who had recovered from COVID-19. CDR3 loop: CASSKTVNTGELFF. The CDR3, as DNA: TGCGCCAGCAGCAAGACAGTGAACACCGGGGAGCTGTTTTTT. The entire variable domain, with the rest obtained from reference TRBV5-1 and TRBJ2-2, is as follows: KAGVTQTPRYLIKTRGQQVTLSCSPISGHRSVSWYQQTPGQGLQFLFEYFSETQRNKGNFPGRFSGRQFSNSRSEMNVSTLELGDSALYLCASSKTVNTGELFFGEGSRLTVL.